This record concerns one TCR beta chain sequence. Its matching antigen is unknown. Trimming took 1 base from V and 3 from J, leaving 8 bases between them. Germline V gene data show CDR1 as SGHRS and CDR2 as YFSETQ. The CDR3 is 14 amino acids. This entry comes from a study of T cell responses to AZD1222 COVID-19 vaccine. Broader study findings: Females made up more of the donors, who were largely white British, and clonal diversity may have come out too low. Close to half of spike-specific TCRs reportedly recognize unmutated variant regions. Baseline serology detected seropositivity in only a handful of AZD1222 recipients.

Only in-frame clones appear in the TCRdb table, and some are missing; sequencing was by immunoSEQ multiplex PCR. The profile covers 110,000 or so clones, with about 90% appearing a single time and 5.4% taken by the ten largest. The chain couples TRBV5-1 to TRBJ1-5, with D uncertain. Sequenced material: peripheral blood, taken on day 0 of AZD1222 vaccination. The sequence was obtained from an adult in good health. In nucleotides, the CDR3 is TGCGCCAGCAGCTTGAGCTCAACCAATCAGCCCCAGCATTTT. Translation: CASSLSSTNQPQHF.